These 15 T cell receptor beta chains came from one sample sequenced in a study of blood T cell repertoires in COVID-19. Profiling relied on immunoSEQ multiplex PCR, and the TCRdb table lists in-frame clones only, not all of them. The table lists roughly 250,000 clones, roughly 83% of them singletons. The sequenced sample consisted of peripheral blood. These receptor sequences come from a woman aged 50 to 60 with acute or convalescent COVID-19.

There are a few counts of this clone. This chain links TRBV7-9 with TRBJ2-7, with no clear D. CDR3 length: 14 amino acids. Germline CDR1 is SEHNR and CDR2 is FQNEAQ (reference sequence). Trimming took 1 base from V and 1 from J, leaving 8 bases between them. The DNA for the CDR3 is TGTGCCAGCAGCTTAGTTACGCGGTCCTACGAGCAGTACTTC. Amino acid sequence: CASSLVTRSYEQYF.

The chain couples TRBV4-2 to TRBJ2-1, with TRBD2 matching 7 bases. V dropped 0 bases and J dropped 3; count of bases not matched to a gene: 5. Germline V CDR1 and CDR2: LGHNA, YNFKEQ. This CDR3 spans 16 amino acids. DNA for the CDR3: TGTGCCAGCAGCCAAGAAGCGAGCGGGAACTACAATGAGCAGTTCTTC. Translated, it gives CASSQEASGNYNEQFF.

The chain joins TRBV4-1 to TRBJ2-1, with D perhaps matching TRBD2 (5 bases). The CDR3 is 15 amino acids. The germline V gene encodes CDR1 MGHRA and CDR2 YSYEKL. V dropped 4 bases and J dropped 9 bases, with 19 bases sitting between them. CDR3: CASSLERGSRSEQFF. The CDR3 nucleotides are TGCGCCAGCAGCCTAGAGCGCGGGTCCAGAAGTGAGCAGTTCTTC.

This clone has a single count. This sequence joins TRBV3-1 (or the pseudogene TRBV3-2) and TRBJ1-1; 11 nucleotides agree with TRBD1. Germline CDR1 and CDR2: LGHDT and YNNKEL (reference sequence). Trimming took 8 bases from V and 6 from J; bases not matched to a gene: 11. This CDR3 region has 15 residues. Here the CDR3 DNA reads TGTGCCAGCTGTCGGACAGGGGGCGTCCGATCTGAAGCTTTCTTT. The encoded protein is CASCRTGGVRSEAFF.

This chain connects TRBV5-1 to TRBJ2-2; TRBD1 matches 7 bases. The germline CDR1 and CDR2 sequences are SGHRS and YFSETQ. The CDR3 totals 16 residues. V shed 0 bases, J shed 5 bases, and the junction held 7 bases outside the gene matches. The CDR3 sequence is CASSLVGGPSTGELFF. Written as DNA, the CDR3 is TGCGCCAGCAGCTTGGTAGGGGGCCCGTCGACCGGGGAGCTGTTTTTT.

The gene calls are TRBV27 and TRBJ2-1; a possible D gene is TRBD1 (5 bases). Trimming stripped 6 bases from V and 4 bases from J, with 16 bases between. CDR3 length: 15 residues. Germline V gene lookup returns CDR1 MNHEY and CDR2 SMNVEV (reference sequence). The CDR3 region is CASSSDSPLYNEQFF. CDR3 DNA: TGTGCCAGCAGCTCCGACAGTCCCTTGTACAATGAGCAGTTCTTC.

The V and J genes are TRBV4-2 and TRBJ2-7; 11 nucleotides line up with TRBD2. Trimming cost V 4 bases and J 5 bases; bases outside gene matches: 10. Germline-derived CDR1 and CDR2 are LGHNA and YNFKEQ. The CDR3 totals 16 residues. The CDR3: CASSPDVAGGPHEQYF. The CDR3 nucleotides read TGTGCCAGCAGCCCCGATGTAGCGGGGGGGCCCCACGAGCAGTACTTC.

The V gene is TRBV6-1, the J gene TRBJ1-2; no clear D. The germline CDR1 and CDR2 sequences are MNHNS and SASEGT. V lost 1 base and J lost 8, with 11 bases in between. This CDR3 is 13 amino acids long. CDR3 sequence: CASSEVERRGYTF. For the CDR3, the DNA is TGTGCCAGCAGTGAAGTCGAGCGAAGGGGCTACACCTTC.

This sequence joins TRBV4-2 and TRBJ2-5; TRBD1 matches 9 bases. The CDR3 loop spans 14 amino acids. V lost 1 base and J lost 3; bases outside the gene matches: 0. Germline CDR1 is LGHNA and CDR2 is YNFKEQ. CDR3 sequence: CASSQGDREETQYF. The DNA of the CDR3 is TGTGCCAGCAGCCAAGGGGACAGGGAAGAGACCCAGTACTTC.

The chain employs TRBV27 and TRBJ2-3, with 16 positions matching TRBD2. Germline CDR1 and CDR2: MNHEY and SMNVEV (reference sequence). The CDR3 totals 19 residues. The trim removed 5 bases at V and 4 bases at J, leaving 12 bases unmatched. CDR3 nucleotide sequence: TGTGCCAGCAGTCCCATGCGCGGGACTAGCGGGAGGGCCTCAGATACGCAGTATTTT. The encoded protein is CASSPMRGTSGRASDTQYF.

J is TRBJ2-3 and V is TRBV6-5, with 7 bases that match TRBD2. V shed 7 bases, J shed 5 bases, and the junction held 12 bases outside the gene matches. The CDR3 loop spans 15 amino acids. Looked up from germline, CDR1 is MNHEY and CDR2 is SVGAGI. CDR3 sequence (DNA): TGTGCCAGCACCATATCGACGGGGGGAGGAGATACGCAGTATTTT. Protein product: CASTISTGGGDTQYF.

The chain joins TRBV29-1 to TRBJ1-4; D is perhaps TRBD1 (6 bases). This CDR3 is 11 amino acids long. V gave up 4 bases and J gave up 7 bases, with 7 bases separating them. In germline, CDR1 is SQVTM, CDR2 ANQGSEA. CDR3 loop: CSVGGGEKLFF. The CDR3 region has the DNA TGCAGCGTTGGAGGGGGTGAAAAACTGTTTTTT.

The chain is built from TRBV27 and TRBJ1-5, with D perhaps matching TRBD1 (5 bases). V lost 1 base and J lost 6, with 13 bases in between. This CDR3 is built from 15 residues. Germline CDR1 and CDR2: MNHEY and SMNVEV (reference sequence). The CDR3 reads CASSLYPNQGQPQHF. The CDR3 DNA sequence: TGTGCCAGCAGTTTATACCCAAACCAGGGTCAGCCCCAGCATTTT.

The table lists this clone with a few counts. The chain recombines TRBV28 with TRBJ1-3; D remains unclear. V was shortened by 5 bases and J by 0 bases, with 17 bases between the two germline ends. CDR3 length: 17 amino acids. Germline values: CDR1 MDHEN, CDR2 SYDVKM. CDR3 coding DNA: TGTGCCAGCAGTCCCTCATCCATGCCGAGCTCTGGAAACACCATATATTTT. Its protein product is CASSPSSMPSSGNTIYF.

The gene calls are TRBV5-4 and TRBJ1-1; 10 bases agree with TRBD1. The germline V gene has CDR1 SGHNT and CDR2 YYREEE (reference sequence). CDR3 size: 16 residues. J gave up 3 bases and V 3 bases, and 8 bases lay outside the gene matches. CDR3 bases: TGTGCCAGCAGCTCAGGGGGACAGGGGACCTACACTGAAGCTTTCTTT. Translated: CASSSGGQGTYTEAFF.